The next 7 T cell receptor beta chains were all read from a single sample in a study of T cells in Graves' hyperthyroidism and ophthalmopathy. RNA transcripts provided the source from which TCR beta CDR3 regions were amplified. HTBI primers were used for first-round RT-PCR of the TCR CDR3. MiXCR was run by TCRdb on the multiplex PCR reads, yielding one entry per CDR3 protein. Here the sample spans under 500,000 distinct CDR3 sequences, over 12% being singletons. The sequencing sample was made of blood. These receptors were collected from a man aged 50-60 years with Graves' ophthalmopathy.

The chain couples TRBV7-3 to TRBJ2-2; D is unclear. CDR1 SGHTA and CDR2 FQGTGA come from the germline V gene. CDR3 length: 16 amino acids. Trimming pared 5 bases from V and 6 bases from J, leaving 19 bases between. The CDR3 DNA is TGTGCCAGCAGCCAAGGGCCGGCCTTTAATCCCGGGGAGCTGTTTTTT. This sequence encodes CASSQGPAFNPGELFF.

This clonotype was seen many times. V usage is TRBV12-3 or TRBV12-4 and J usage is TRBJ1-1; the match to TRBD1 covers 7 bases. This CDR3 contains 18 residues. Losses at the gene ends were 3 bases for V and 4 bases for J; bases not matched to a gene: 17. For the CDR3, the DNA is TGTGCCAGCAGTTTCATATTGACAGGGACTAGAACGGGCACTGAAGCTTTCTTT. Encoded protein: CASSFILTGTRTGTEAFF.

This clonotype was picked up many times. The V gene is TRBV10-3, the J gene TRBJ2-7; 7 nucleotides line up with TRBD1. V dropped 8 bases and J dropped 0; count of bases not matched to a gene: 4. Germline V lookup: CDR1 ENHRY, CDR2 SYGVKD. CDR3 length: 13 residues. CDR3 sequence: CAIGTGDSYEQYF. The CDR3, as DNA: TGTGCCATCGGTACAGGGGACTCCTACGAGCAGTACTTC.

The V and J genes are TRBV20-1 and TRBJ1-6, with 8 bases identical to TRBD1. The CDR3 contains 15 residues. Trimming at V came to 6 bases and at J to 4 bases, leaving 8 bases not matched to a gene. CDR1 and CDR2 from the germline V gene are DFQATT and SNEGSKA (reference sequence). In DNA, the CDR3 is TGCAGTGCGAGAACAGACAGGGGTTATAATTCACCCCTCCACTTT. Amino acid sequence: CSARTDRGYNSPLHF.

This clonotype has a count of ten or more. The CDR3 nucleotides read TGCGCCAGCAGCCAAGCCTATGGGAACACTGAAGCTTTCTTT. This codes for CASSQAYGNTEAFF. This chain uses TRBV5-1 with TRBJ1-1; D uncertain. Per germline, CDR1 SGHRS and CDR2 YFSETQ. The CDR3 has 14 amino acids. The V end was cut by 4 bases, the J end by 1 base, with 11 bases between. The full variable domain, in which reference TRBV5-1 and TRBJ1-1 provide the parts outside the CDR3, is KAGVTQTPRYLIKTRGQQVTLSCSPISGHRSVSWYQQTPGQGLQFLFEYFSETQRNKGNFPGRFSGRQFSNSRSEMNVSTLELGDSALYLCASSQAYGNTEAFFGQGTRLTVV.

The chain combines TRBV11-2 with TRBJ2-3; weak D call: TRBD1 (5 bases). Trimming shortened V by 5 bases and J by 0 bases, and 21 bases separated the two germline ends. Germline CDR1 SGHAT, CDR2 FQNNGV. This CDR3 is 18 amino acids long. The CDR3 loop is CASSPIRGGKRSTDTQYF. DNA for the CDR3: TGTGCCAGCAGCCCCATTAGGGGCGGAAAACGAAGCACAGATACGCAGTATTTT.

This clonotype was seen at least ten times. The rearrangement links TRBV7-9 to TRBJ1-5, with no clear D. Germline loops: CDR1 SEHNR, CDR2 FQNEAQ (reference sequence). The V and J ends lost 5 bases and 4 bases respectively, with 9 bases between them. The CDR3 extends over 13 amino acids. The CDR3 sequence: CASSLEENQPQHF. The DNA of the CDR3 is TGTGCCAGCAGCCTCGAGGAGAATCAGCCCCAGCATTTT.